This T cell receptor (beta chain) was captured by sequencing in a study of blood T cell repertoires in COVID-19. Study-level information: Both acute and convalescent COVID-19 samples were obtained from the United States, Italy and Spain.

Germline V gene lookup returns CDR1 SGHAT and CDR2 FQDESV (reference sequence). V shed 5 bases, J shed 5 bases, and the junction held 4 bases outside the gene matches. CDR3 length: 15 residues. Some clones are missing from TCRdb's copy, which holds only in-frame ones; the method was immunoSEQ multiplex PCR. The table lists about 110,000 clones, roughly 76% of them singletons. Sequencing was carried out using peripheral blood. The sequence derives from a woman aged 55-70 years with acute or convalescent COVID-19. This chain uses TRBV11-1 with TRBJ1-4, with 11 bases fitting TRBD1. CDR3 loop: CASSQRTGGNEKLFF. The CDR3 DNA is TGTGCCAGCAGCCAAAGGACAGGGGGCAATGAAAAACTGTTTTTT. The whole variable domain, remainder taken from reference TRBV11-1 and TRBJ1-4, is EAEVAQSPRYKITEKSQAVAFWCDPISGHATLYWYRQILGQGPELLVQFQDESVVDDSQLPKDRFSAERLKGVDSTLKIQPAELGDSAMYLCASSQRTGGNEKLFFGSGTQLSVL.